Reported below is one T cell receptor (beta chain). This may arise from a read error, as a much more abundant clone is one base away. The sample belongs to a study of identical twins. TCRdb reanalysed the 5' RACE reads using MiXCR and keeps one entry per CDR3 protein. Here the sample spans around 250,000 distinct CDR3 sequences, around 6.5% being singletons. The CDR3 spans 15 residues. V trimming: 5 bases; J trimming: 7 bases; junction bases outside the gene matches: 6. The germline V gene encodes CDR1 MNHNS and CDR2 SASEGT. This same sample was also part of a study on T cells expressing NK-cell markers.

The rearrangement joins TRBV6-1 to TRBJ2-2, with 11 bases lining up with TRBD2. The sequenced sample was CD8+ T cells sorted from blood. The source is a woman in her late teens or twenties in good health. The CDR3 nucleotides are TGTGCCAGCAGTCAACTAGCGGGAGAGGGCGGGGAGCTGTTTTTT. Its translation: CASSQLAGEGGELFF.